This TCR beta chain comes out of a study of T cell repertoires in cytomegalovirus infection. About the research overall: Newly reported HLA-C-restricted and thoroughly characterized HLA-B-restricted CMV epitopes were employed. CMV infection and matching HLA type were both indicated by public TCR beta signatures. Study-wide points: There were carriers of CMV plus the relevant HLA, and cumulative public TCR beta family frequency identified them.

The length of the CDR3 is 13 residues. The V and J ends lost 4 bases and 3 bases respectively, with 9 bases between them. The germline CDR1 and CDR2 sequences are SNHLY and FYNNEI. TCRdb reprocessed the reads with MiXCR, giving one entry per CDR3 protein. The repertoire holds approximately 100,000 distinct CDR3 sequences, around 28% seen once, with roughly 81% in the top ten. Turning to this clonotype: Its antigen is as yet unknown.

The chain is built from TRBV2 and TRBJ1-1, with D unclear. Sequencing was performed on CD8+ T cells from cultured PBMCs, taken from culture after CMV antigen stimulation. This sequence originates from a human donor in good health (CMV status not recorded). Some clones in this sample may be carry-over from other donors' samples. In DNA, the CDR3 is TGTGCCAGCAGTGGATACACCTACACTGAAGCTTTCTTT. It specifies CASSGYTYTEAFF.